Ten or more counts support the clone carrying this T cell receptor beta chain. The antigen is unknown. TCRdb passed the 5' RACE reads through MiXCR, listing each CDR3 protein once. The sample contains more than 25,000 distinct CDR3 sequences, around 7.5% of which appear only once. This entry belongs to a study of spatial heterogeneity in lung cancer. The study's findings and limits: Counts of expanded alpha and beta TCRs within tumors tracked the tumor nonsynonymous mutation count.

Trimming stripped 1 base from V and 8 bases from J, with 12 bases between. Germline assignment: CDR1 LNHNV and CDR2 YYDKDF (reference sequence). The CDR3 is 15 residues long. Indicated time point: sample taken at primary tumor resection. This TCR came from a male donor with early-stage non-small cell lung cancer. V usage is TRBV15 and J usage is TRBJ1-6; possibly TRBD1 for D (5 bases). Sequenced material: lung tumor tissue, taken at surgery. The CDR3: CATSRARDGYSPLHF. In nucleotides, the CDR3 is TGTGCCACCAGCAGAGCTCGGGACGGTTATTCACCCCTCCACTTT.